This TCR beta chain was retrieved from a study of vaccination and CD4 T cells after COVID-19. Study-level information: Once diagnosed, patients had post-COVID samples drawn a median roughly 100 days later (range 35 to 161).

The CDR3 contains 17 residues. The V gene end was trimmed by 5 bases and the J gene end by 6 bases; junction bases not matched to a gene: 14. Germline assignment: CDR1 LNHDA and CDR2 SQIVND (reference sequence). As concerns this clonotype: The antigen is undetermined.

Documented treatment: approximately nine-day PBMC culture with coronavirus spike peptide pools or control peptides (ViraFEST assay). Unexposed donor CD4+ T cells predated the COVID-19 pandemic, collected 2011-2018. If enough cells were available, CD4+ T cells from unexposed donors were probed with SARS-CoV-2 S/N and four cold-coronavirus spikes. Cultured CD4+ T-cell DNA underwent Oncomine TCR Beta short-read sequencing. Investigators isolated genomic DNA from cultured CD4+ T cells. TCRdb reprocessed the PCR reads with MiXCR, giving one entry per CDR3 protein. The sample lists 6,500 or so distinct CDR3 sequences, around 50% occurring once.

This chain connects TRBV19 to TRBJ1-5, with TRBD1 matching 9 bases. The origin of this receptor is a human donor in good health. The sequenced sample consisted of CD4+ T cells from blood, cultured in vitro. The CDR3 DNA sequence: TGTGCCAGTAGTCCTCCGGGACAGGGACTCTTGGGTCAGCCCCAGCATTTT. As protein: CASSPPGQGLLGQPQHF.